The entry that follows covers one T cell receptor beta chain sequence. The specificity of this receptor is unknown. Base qualities are not recorded, but no much larger clone differs from it by a single base. This entry is derived from a study of cytomegalovirus exposure and HLA in healthy donors listed by TCRdb under 2017. Turning to the overall study: An earlier analysis of roughly 500 of the donors reported more than 250 Gb of sequence data and 117 million unique TCR beta sequences from roughly 180 million T cells. Among under 450 genotyped donors of the cohort, an average of approximately 240,000 unique TCR beta nucleotide sequences were sequenced per donor, roughly a sixth of them non-productive. The study combined high-throughput TCR immunosequencing, statistical association of individual TCRs with disease status, and machine learning to predict cytomegalovirus infection status. The aim of the study was to test whether cataloging public T cell receptors could identify signatures of past pathogen exposure. Because of strong linkage in the cohort, roughly five DR-DQ haplotypes were treated as single units for association and clustering. A later genetic analysis used genome-wide SNP genotypes for about 65% of the 666 donors, treating that subset as a discovery cohort. Among the 398 genotyped donors, around 81% belonged to the genetic ancestry cluster associated with self-reported Caucasian donors. Every discovery cohort repertoire had been produced on one sequencing platform. Besides the first cohort of under 700 subjects, a separate validation cohort made up of over 95 different subjects was used. Using immunosequencing, the study profiled T cell repertoires from roughly 650 subjects and related those repertoires to cytomegalovirus serostatus. About 320 gigabases of sequencing data and 80 million or so unique TCR sequences were included in an early release covering several hundred HLA-typed donors. Rather than using new phenotypic data, the later analysis identified candidate immune exposures from TCR beta sequences and from how often those sequences occurred across donors. To study patterns of TCR occurrence, a later analysis re-analyzed previously published TCR beta repertoires from several hundred donors and added high-resolution HLA genotyping. An earlier analysis of some 500 of the donors used high-throughput TCR beta sequencing to judge whether each TCR beta V gene segment behaved as functional or pseudogenic. Donor age, sex, ethnicity and CMV serostatus were compiled alongside the repertoire data. HLA typing included class I and class II loci at four-digit resolution. The number of typed donors differed by locus: roughly 629-630 for A, B, C, DRB1 and DQB1; 500 to 550 for DQA1; approximately 610 for DPA1; and about 450 for DPB1.

Library preparation used the immunoSEQ multiplex PCR assay. For the multiplex PCR, a mixture combining 60 forward primers for TCR Vbeta segments and 13 reverse primers for TCR Jbeta segments was used. Amplification of the CDR3 region of rearranged TCR beta genes was performed with a multiplex PCR assay on genomic DNA. The amplified TCR beta libraries were sequenced on the Illumina HiSeq System as 87-base-pair reads. Per the authors' processing: In a later analysis, around 80 million unique TCR beta chains were counted across the roughly 610 repertoires, and roughly 11 million of these chains were shared by at least two donors. A nearest-neighbor algorithm error-corrected the raw reads and collapsed the reads into unique sequences, merging closely related sequences to remove PCR and sequencing errors. V, D and J gene segments were assigned by aligning CDR3 sequences to IMGT reference sequences. For a sequence to be retained, a match of at least six nucleotides was required to both a V gene segment and a J gene segment. A rearrangement was called productive if the CDR3 had no stop codons and remained in frame with V and J, and every other rearrangement was called non-productive. CDR3 was defined by IMGT convention, running from the second conserved V-encoded cysteine to the conserved J-encoded phenylalanine. In an earlier analysis of roughly 580 of the donors, sequences lacking an unambiguous match to a single V gene segment were excluded. In an earlier analysis of almost 600 of the donors, a V segment was called functional when productive rearrangements were above 56.7%, and segregating when the standard deviation between donors exceeded 5%. A statistical classification framework was developed to diagnose cytomegalovirus status using the catalog of TCR beta chain sequences. A later analysis assigned V and J genes by comparing TCR nucleotide sequences with IMGT/GENE-DB human TR gene sequences. A later analysis assigned CDR3 sequences and most-parsimonious VDJ recombination scenarios with the TCRdist pipeline. A later analysis defined each TCR beta chain by its CDR3 amino acid sequence plus V-gene family, and excluded reads lacking a unique V-gene family. A later analysis removed 450 to 600 highly shared, low-generation-probability nucleotide sequences to deal with suspected cross-contamination and a sequencing artifact. A later analysis calculated a clonal expansion index for each public chain from normalized within-repertoire ranks of inferred template counts. In a later analysis, generation probabilities were computed with a VDJ recombination model fitted to out-of-frame rearrangements, and the resulting probabilities were checked against IGoR. In a later analysis, TCR-TCR, TCR-HLA and TCR-CMV co-occurrence was scored with hypergeometric tests, and a repertoire-size bias correction was applied to TCR pairs. A later analysis estimated false discovery rates by permuting HLA or CMV assignments 20 times. In a later analysis, co-occurring TCRs were grouped with DBSCAN, and TCRdist sequence similarity was added when clustering was performed within HLA-allele-positive subsets. Repertoires with fewer than 30,000 or more than 120,000 public chains were left out of co-occurrence clustering, as were five repertoires with anomalous nucleotide sharing. TCRdb's version of the immuneACCESS table is confined to in-frame rearrangements and falls short of the full clone set. An unresolved V gene accounts for under half of the shortfall where checked; the remainder is of unknown origin. That table gives V, J and clone size, and the DNA gave D and trimming. The sample table lists about 130,000 clones, 80% to 90% of them with a count of one. The top ten clonotypes cover almost 3% of the sample.

The cohort comprised some 700 healthy bone marrow donors. At the time of sampling, all cohort members were nominally healthy, though unrecorded immune exposures were likely present. The donor tested CMV seropositive and was one of the 289 seropositive cohort members. Each donor provided a peripheral blood sample, and peripheral blood mononuclear cells were used for TCR beta sequencing. Genomic DNA extraction from the blood cell samples was performed with the Qiagen DNeasy Blood Extraction Kit. What the work shows at the level of the full study, not this receptor alone: Presence/absence analyses assumed roughly uniform sequencing depth across donors, an assumption that may not hold. In a later analysis, several top co-occurrence clusters were reported to appear linked to parvovirus B19, influenza, CMV and Epstein-Barr virus. In an earlier analysis of around 600 of the donors, most TCR beta V segments appeared in productive rearrangements about 90% or about 30% of the time, broadly matching IMGT annotations. Some IMGT-functional V segments, including TRBV6-2 and TRBV6-3, could not be distinguished by the 87-base-pair reads and were therefore excluded. Because counts were too low, some 17 rarely observed V segments, including chromosome 9 orphons, were excluded from the earlier analysis of several hundred of the donors. Correlated functional status among segregating V segments might be attributable to linkage disequilibrium, but an unknown experimental factor could not be ruled out. A later analysis found that HLA-associated TCR beta chains were more clonally expanded and had lower generation probabilities than equally common non-associated chains. Only TCR beta chains were sequenced in this cohort, and the absence of alpha or paired-chain data limited detectable features. It was suggested by the authors that the approach could potentially be generalized to other disease states and immunological phenotypes. The classifier was reported to diagnose cytomegalovirus status with high specificity and sensitivity in both the original and validation cohorts. A later analysis found that TCR association rates varied across HLA loci, with DRB1 alleles showing the most associated TCRs and HLA-C alleles the fewest. A further reported finding was that TCR beta sequences accurately predicted the HLA-A and HLA-B alleles for most subjects in the first cohort. Most TCR sequences were observed very rarely across donors, whereas some public TCRs were present in many individuals. HLA typing was unavailable for some donors at each locus, so association tests used only the typed subset. Most CMV-associated TCR beta chains appeared to be HLA-restricted in a later analysis, and the HLA associations seemed to be driven largely by CMV exposure. V-gene and J-gene trimming of TCR beta chains was associated with a missense DCLRE1C variant in a later genetic analysis, and the association was replicated in an independent cohort. In a later analysis, some 18,000 TCR beta sequences were associated with specific HLA alleles at a false discovery rate of 0.05. CMV serostatus was the only immune exposure information available for the cohort. The sequencing pipeline was judged likely to have produced a cluster of highly shared sequence variants as a technical artifact. A few of the identified cytomegalovirus-associated TCR beta chains were confirmed in vitro to be specific for cytomegalovirus antigens. A total of roughly 160 TCR beta chains were listed by the study as associated with cytomegalovirus. According to a later genetic analysis, donors in an Asian-associated ancestry cluster had fewer N-insertions in productive TCRs than the approximately 650-donor mean. When HLA alleles, especially DR and DQ, strongly co-occurred, TCR associations were difficult to assign to individual alleles.

There are 13 amino acids in the CDR3, from cysteine to phenylalanine inclusive. Only the CDR3 region is kept as DNA, spanning 39 bases read in frame from base 1. V loses 2 bases of germline sequence and J loses 5 bases, and the interval between the two ends is 10 bases. The germline V gene sets CDR1 to MRHNA and CDR2 to SNTAGT. The receptor's source is a woman in her late teens or twenties in good health and CMV-seropositive. The chain joins TRBV6-4 to TRBJ2-7; a tentative D call is TRBD1 (6 bases match). Sequencing used PBMCs. The nucleotide sequence reads as follows: TGTGCCAGCAGTGACGTACAGGGAAACGAGCAGTACTTC. Translated, this is CASSDVQGNEQYF.